Included here is one T cell receptor beta chain sequence, with context. Antigen: not known. These data belong to a study of shared clonotypes between healthy human individuals. General study findings and limits: Incompleteness in sorted-subset sequencing, despite large depth, was shown by rarefaction. Donor clonotype sharing was expected to depend on sequencing depth.

A CD45RA+ naive subset and a CD45RA-negative memory subset were split from CD4+ cells. The V end lost 7 bases, the J end lost 2 bases, and 19 bases lay between the germline ends. This CDR3 has 16 amino acids. Germline CDR1 and CDR2: MNHNY and SVGAGI (reference sequence). Assay used: immunoSEQ multiplex PCR; TCRdb lists only in-frame clones, some missing. The table shows 2 million to 2.5 million clones, with just under 95% occurring only once. Material: naive CD4+ T cells from PBMCs. Specified subset: CD45RA+ positively selected. The receptor was derived from a man younger than 35 in good health. Some clones in this sample may be carry-over from other donors' samples. The rearrangement links TRBV6-6 to TRBJ2-3, with D perhaps TRBD1 or TRBD2 (5 bases each). CDR3 region: CASTNTSGPITDTQYF. The CDR3 nucleotides read TGTGCCAGCACCAACACCTCGGGACCGATCACAGATACGCAGTATTTT.